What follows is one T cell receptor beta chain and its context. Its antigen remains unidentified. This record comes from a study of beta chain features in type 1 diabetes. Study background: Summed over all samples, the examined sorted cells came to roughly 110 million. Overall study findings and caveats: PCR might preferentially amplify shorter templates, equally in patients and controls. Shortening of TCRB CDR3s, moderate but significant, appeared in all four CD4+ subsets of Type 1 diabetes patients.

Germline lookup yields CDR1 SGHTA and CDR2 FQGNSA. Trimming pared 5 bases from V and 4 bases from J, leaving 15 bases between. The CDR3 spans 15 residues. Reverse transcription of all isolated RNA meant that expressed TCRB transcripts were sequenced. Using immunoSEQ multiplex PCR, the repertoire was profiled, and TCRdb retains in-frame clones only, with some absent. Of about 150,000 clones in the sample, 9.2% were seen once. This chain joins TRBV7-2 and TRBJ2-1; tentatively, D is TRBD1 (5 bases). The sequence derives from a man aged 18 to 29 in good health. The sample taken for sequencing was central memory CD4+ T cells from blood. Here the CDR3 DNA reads TGTGCCAGCAGCCAAGTCCAAGGGGCATACAATGAGCAGTTCTTC. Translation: CASSQVQGAYNEQFF.